The text below deals with one T cell receptor beta chain. Its antigen is not known. This record belongs to a study of siplizumab effects on memory and regulatory T cells. Findings of the study overall: Significant reduction of alloreactive sequences traceable to unstimulated CD4+ memory cells was observed with siplizumab.

The CDR3 totals 15 residues. The germline CDR1 and CDR2 sequences are LNHNV and YYDKDF (reference sequence). Trimming took off 4 bases at V and 14 bases at J, with 23 bases between the two ends. Sequencing of each sample assayed some 10^5 TCR templates. The assay was immunoSEQ multiplex PCR, and TCRdb's table has in-frame clones only and misses some. The repertoire has roughly 100,000 clones, 90% to 95% of them found once; the top ten carry roughly 1.1%. The sequencing input was CD4+ T cells sorted from blood. This chain links TRBV15 with TRBJ1-4; weak D call: TRBD1 (5 bases). The source of this sequence is a human donor in good health. The CDR3 DNA is TGTGCCACCAGCACAGCCAGACCTAGGGGCCGCCAGCTGTTTTTT. Protein sequence: CATSTARPRGRQLFF.